This T cell receptor beta chain stems from a study of T cell repertoires in cytomegalovirus infection (dated by TCRdb to about 2019). Looking at the study overall: The HLA type of each donor mattered for the analysis, because public TCR beta signatures pointed to carriage of CMV infection along with the matching HLA type. Broader findings and caveats from the paper: In both this cohort and an independent cohort of 352 donors, the cumulative frequency of public TCR beta family members distinguished carriers of CMV infection plus the relevant HLA type. The ex vivo response was dominated by HLA-C-restricted CMV-specific TCR beta clonotypes, which also provided the single most frequent clonotype in two of eight donors.

This sample was sequenced with an Illumina HiSeq 1500. TCRdb reworked the public reads: Q25 trimming with fastp, MiXCR clone assembly, productive beta chains retained. Each CDR3 protein gets just one entry, which takes the most common genes and DNA from the rows behind it. The sample has hundreds of thousands of distinct CDR3 sequences on record, about 11% of them singletons. About a tenth of the sample is in the top ten clones. This clonotype was detected ten times or more. This receptor's antigen is unknown. Base quality data are lacking; no much larger clone is found one base away. The CDR1 and CDR2 encoded by the germline V gene (reference sequence) are DFQATT and SNEGSKA. Between the V and J ends, shortened by 1 base and 2 bases respectively, the junction contains 16 bases. The CDR3 covers 16 residues, taking in both the cysteine and the phenylalanine. Only the CDR3 part of the read is kept: 48 bases, read in frame from the first base.

The rearrangement joined TRBV20-1 to TRBJ2-3, with the D gene not confidently named. Material: PBMCs. This clonotype was obtained from a human donor in good health (CMV status not recorded). Some clones in this sample may be carry-over from other donors' samples. The DNA sequence is TGCAGTGCTAGAGGGGGTCGACCCCAGGACACAGATACGCAGTATTTT. This translates into CSARGGRPQDTDTQYF.